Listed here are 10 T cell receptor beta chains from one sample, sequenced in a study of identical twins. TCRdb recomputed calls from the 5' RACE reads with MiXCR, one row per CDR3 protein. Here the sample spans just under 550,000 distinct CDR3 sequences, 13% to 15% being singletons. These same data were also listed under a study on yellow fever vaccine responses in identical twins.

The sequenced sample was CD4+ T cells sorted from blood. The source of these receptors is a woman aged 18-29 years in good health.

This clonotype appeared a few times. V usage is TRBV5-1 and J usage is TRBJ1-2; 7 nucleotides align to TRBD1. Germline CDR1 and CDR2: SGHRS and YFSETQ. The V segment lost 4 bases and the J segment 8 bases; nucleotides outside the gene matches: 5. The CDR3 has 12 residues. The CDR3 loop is CASSVTGAGYTF. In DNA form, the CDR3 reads TGCGCCAGCAGCGTAACAGGGGCGGGCTACACCTTC. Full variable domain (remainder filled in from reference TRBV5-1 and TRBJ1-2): KAGVTQTPRYLIKTRGQQVTLSCSPISGHRSVSWYQQTPGQGLQFLFEYFSETQRNKGNFPGRFSGRQFSNSRSEMNVSTLELGDSALYLCASSVTGAGYTFGSGTRLTVV.

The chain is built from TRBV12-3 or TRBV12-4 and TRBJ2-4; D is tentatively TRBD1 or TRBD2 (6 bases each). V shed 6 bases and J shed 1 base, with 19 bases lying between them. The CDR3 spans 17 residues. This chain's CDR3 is CASSYLGGRSAKNIQYF. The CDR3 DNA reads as TGTGCCAGCAGCTACCTGGGGGGCAGGTCTGCCAAAAACATTCAGTACTTC.

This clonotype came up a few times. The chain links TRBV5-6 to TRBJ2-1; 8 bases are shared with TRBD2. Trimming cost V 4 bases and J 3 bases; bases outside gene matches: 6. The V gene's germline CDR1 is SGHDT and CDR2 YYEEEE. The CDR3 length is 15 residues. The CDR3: CASSKSGGHYNEQFF. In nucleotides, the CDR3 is TGTGCCAGCAGCAAAAGCGGGGGACACTACAATGAGCAGTTCTTC.

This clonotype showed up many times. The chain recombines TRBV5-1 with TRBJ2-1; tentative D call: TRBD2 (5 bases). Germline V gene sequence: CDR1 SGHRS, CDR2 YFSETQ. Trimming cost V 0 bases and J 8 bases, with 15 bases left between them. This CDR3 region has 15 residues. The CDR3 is CASSLALAAGDEQFF. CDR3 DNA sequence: TGCGCCAGCAGCTTGGCCTTGGCTGCCGGGGATGAGCAGTTCTTC.

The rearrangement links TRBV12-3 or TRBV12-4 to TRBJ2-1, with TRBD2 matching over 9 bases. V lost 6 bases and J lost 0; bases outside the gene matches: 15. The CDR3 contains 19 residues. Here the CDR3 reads CASRRSGSGSRSSYNEQFF. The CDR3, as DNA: TGTGCCAGCAGGAGGTCTGGTAGCGGGAGCAGGAGCTCCTACAATGAGCAGTTCTTC.

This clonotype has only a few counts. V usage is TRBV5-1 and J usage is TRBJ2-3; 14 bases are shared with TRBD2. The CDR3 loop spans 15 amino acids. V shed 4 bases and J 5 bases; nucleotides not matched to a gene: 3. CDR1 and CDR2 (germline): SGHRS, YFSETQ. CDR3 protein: CASSKGLAGGDTQYF. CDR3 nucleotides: TGCGCCAGCAGCAAAGGACTAGCGGGAGGAGATACGCAGTATTTT.

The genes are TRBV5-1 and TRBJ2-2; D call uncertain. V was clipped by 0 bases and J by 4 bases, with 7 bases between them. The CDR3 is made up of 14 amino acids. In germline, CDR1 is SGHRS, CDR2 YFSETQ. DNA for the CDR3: TGCGCCAGCAGCTTGGTGGACGGCACCGGGGAGCTGTTTTTT. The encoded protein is CASSLVDGTGELFF.

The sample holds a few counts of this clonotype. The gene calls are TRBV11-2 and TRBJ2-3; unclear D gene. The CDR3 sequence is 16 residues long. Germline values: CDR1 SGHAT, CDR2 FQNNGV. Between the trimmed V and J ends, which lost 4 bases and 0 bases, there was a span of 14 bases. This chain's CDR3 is CASSSWGQTSTDTQYF. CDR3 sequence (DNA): TGTGCCAGCAGCTCGTGGGGTCAAACTAGCACAGATACGCAGTATTTT. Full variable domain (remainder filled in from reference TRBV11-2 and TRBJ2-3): EAGVAQSPRYKIIEKRQSVAFWCNPISGHATLYWYQQILGQGPKLLIQFQNNGVVDDSQLPKDRFSAERLKGVDSTLKIQPAKLEDSAVYLCASSSWGQTSTDTQYFGPGTRLTVL.

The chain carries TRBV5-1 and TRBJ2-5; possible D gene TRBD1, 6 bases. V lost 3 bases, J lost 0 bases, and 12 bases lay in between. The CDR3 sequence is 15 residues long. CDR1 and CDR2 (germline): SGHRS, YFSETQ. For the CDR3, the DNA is TGCGCCAGCAGCTCCTGGACAGCGTACCAAGAGACCCAGTACTTC. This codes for CASSSWTAYQETQYF.

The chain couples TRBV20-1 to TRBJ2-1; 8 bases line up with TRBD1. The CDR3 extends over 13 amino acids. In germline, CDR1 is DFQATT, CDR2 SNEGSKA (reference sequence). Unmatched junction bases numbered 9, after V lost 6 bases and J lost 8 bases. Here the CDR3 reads CSAIHGQGDEQFF. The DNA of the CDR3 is TGCAGTGCCATCCATGGACAGGGCGATGAGCAGTTCTTC.